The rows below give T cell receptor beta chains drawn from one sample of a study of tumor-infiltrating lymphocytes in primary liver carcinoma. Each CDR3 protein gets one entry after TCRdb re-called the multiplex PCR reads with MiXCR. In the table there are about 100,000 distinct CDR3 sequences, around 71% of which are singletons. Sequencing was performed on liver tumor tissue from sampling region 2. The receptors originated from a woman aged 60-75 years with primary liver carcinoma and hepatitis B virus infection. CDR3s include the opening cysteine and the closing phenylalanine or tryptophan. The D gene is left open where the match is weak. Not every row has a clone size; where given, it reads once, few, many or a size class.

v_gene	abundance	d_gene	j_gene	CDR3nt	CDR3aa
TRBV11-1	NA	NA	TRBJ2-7	TGTGCCAGCAGTTTCCTACAGGGACCCTCCTTCGAGCGGTACTTC	CASSFLQGPSFERYF
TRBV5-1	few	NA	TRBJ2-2	TGCGCCAGCAGGCCCGGGAGTCAAGCCGGGGAGCTGTTTTTT	CASRPGSQAGELFF
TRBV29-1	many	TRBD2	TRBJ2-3	TGCAGCGTGATGTTACAGGCGGGAGCAGATACGCAGTATTTT	CSVMLQAGADTQYF
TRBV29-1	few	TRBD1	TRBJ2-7	TGCAGCGTTTGGACAGGGGGTACGAACGAACAGTACTTC	CSVWTGGTNEQYF
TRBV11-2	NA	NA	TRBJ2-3	TGTGCCAGCATCGGACGTACAGATACGCAGTATTTT	CASIGRTDTQYF
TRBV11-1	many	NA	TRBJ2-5	TGTGCCAGCGGCCTAGGATTGGACGCCTCACTAGAGACCCAGTACTTC	CASGLGLDASLETQYF
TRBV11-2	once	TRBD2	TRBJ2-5	TGTGCAAGCAGCCCTAGCGGGGGCTGCCAGACCCAGTACTTC	CASSPSGGCQTQYF
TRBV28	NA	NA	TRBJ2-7	TGTGCTCGCAGTAAGGGCTCCTACGAGCAGTACTTC	CARSKGSYEQYF
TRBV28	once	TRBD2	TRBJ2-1	TGTGCCAGCAGTCGACTAGCGGGGAGCTCCTACAATCAGCAGTTCTTC	CASSRLAGSSYNQQFF
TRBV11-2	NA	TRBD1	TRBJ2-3	TGTGCCAGCAGCCGGCAGGGGGCAGTTACGCAGTATTTT	CASSRQGAVTQYF
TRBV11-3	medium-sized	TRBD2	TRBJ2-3	TGTGCCAGCAGCCCCGGGACTAGCGGATTAACATTCCAACGGGATACGCAGTATTTT	CASSPGTSGLTFQRDTQYF
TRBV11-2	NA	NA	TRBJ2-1	TGTGTCAGCAGCTTAGGGACCAACAATGAGCAGTTTTTC	CVSSLGTNNEQFF
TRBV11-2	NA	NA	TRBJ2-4	TGTGCCAGCAACTTAGATGGTTGGGGGCGTAACATTCAGTACTTC	CASNLDGWGRNIQYF
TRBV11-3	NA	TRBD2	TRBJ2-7	TGTATCAGCAGCTTAATCGGGCGGGAGCACGAGCATTACTTC	CISSLIGREHEHYF
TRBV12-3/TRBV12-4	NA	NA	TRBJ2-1	TGTGCCAGCAGGGAGGTAGGAAGGGTTCGTAATGAGCAGTTCTTC	CASREVGRVRNEQFF
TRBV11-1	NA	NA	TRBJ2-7	TGTGCCAGCAGCTTAACTAAGGGGCCCTACGAGCACTGCTTC	CASSLTKGPYEHCF
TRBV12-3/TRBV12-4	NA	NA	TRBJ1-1	TGTGCCAGCAATTTAGCGCGGCCCCCTGACGCGGGTGAAGCTTCCTTT	CASNLARPPDAGEASF
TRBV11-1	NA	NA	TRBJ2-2	TGTGCCAGCAGCGCCCAGCCATTCCAAGTTAACACCGGGGAGTTGTTTTTT	CASSAQPFQVNTGELFF
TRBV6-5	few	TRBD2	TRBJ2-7	TGTGCCAGCAGCTCGGGACTAGCGGGAGGAATGCAGTATTTC	CASSSGLAGGMQYF
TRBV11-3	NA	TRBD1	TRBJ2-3	TGTGCCTGCAGCTTATCGTTTCGACCGCTACGGACAGGTACGCAGTATTTT	CACSLSFRPLRTGTQYF